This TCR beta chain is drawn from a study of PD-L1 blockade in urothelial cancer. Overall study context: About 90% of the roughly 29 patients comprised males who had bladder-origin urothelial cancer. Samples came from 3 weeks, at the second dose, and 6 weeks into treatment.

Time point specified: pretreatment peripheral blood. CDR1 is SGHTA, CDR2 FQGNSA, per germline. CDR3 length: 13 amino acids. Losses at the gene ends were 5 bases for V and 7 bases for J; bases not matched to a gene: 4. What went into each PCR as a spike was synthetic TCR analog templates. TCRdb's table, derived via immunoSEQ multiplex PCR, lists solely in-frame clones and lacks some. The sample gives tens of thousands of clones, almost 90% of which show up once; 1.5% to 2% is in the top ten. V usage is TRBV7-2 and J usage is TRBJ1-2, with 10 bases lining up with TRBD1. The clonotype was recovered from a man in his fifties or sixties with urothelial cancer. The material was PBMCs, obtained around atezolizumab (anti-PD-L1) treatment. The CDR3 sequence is CASSPTGGVGYTF. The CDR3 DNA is TGTGCCAGCAGCCCGACAGGGGGCGTTGGCTACACCTTC.